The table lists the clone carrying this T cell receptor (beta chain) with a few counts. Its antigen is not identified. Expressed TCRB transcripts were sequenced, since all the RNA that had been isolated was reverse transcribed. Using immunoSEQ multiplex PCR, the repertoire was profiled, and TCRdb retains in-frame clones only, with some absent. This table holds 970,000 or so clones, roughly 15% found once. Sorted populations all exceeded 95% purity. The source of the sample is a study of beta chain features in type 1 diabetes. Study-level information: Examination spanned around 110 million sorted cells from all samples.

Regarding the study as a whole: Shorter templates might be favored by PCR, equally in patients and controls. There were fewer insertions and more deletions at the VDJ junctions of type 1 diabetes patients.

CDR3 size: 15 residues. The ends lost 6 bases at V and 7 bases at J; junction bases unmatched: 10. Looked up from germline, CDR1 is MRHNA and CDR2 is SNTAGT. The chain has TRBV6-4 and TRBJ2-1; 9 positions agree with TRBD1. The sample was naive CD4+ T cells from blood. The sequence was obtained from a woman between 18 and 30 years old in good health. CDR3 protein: CASSVTGGKSNEQFF. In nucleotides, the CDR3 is TGTGCCAGCAGCGTTACAGGGGGCAAGTCGAATGAGCAGTTCTTC.